The clone carrying this T cell receptor beta chain was seen just once. This CDR3 is 12 amino acids long. Per germline, CDR1 MDHEN and CDR2 SYDVKM. Trimming removed 4 bases at V and 3 bases at J, with 6 bases between. The data belong to a study of cytomegalovirus exposure and HLA in healthy donors. Primers included in the PCR were 60 Vbeta and 13 Jbeta primers. Here immunoSEQ multiplex PCR was the method, and the copy in TCRdb shows in-frame clones only, minus some. Found here are under 200,000 clones, nearly 80% of them singletons; the top ten hold around 6.1%. The sequence was obtained from a woman under 40 in good health and CMV-seropositive. V and J are TRBV28 and TRBJ1-1, with unresolved D. Sequenced material: PBMCs. CDR3 DNA sequence: TGTGCCAGCAGTTCAGGATACACTGAAGCTTTCTTT. Translation: CASSSGYTEAFF.